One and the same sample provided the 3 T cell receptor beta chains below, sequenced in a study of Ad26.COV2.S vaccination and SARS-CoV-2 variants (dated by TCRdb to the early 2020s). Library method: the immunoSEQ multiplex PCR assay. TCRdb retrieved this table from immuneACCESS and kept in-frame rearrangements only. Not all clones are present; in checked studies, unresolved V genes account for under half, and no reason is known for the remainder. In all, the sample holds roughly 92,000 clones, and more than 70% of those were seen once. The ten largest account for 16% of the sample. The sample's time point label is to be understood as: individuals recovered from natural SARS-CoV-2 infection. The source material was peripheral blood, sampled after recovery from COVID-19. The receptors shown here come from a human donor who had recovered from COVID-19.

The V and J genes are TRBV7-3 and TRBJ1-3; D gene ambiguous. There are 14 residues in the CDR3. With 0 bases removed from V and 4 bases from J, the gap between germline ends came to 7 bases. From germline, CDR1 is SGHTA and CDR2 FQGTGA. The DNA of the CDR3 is TGTGCCAGCAGCTTAACTTCCCCCGGAAACACCATATATTTT. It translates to CASSLTSPGNTIYF.

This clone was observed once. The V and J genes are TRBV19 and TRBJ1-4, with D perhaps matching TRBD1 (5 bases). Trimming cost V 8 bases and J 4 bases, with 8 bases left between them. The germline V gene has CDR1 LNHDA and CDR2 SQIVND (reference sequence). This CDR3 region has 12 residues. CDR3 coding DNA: TGTGCCAGTCAGACAGTTAATGAAAAACTGTTTTTT. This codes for CASQTVNEKLFF.

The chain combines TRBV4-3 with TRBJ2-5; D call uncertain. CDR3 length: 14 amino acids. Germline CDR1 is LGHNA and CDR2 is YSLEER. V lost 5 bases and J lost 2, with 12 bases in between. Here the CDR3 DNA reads TGCGCCAGCAGCGATAGTGGCAGGCAAGAGACCCAGTACTTC. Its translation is CASSDSGRQETQYF.